This TCR beta chain was recovered during a study of shared clonotypes between healthy human individuals (dated by TCRdb to the early 2020s). In terms of the full investigation: The cohort comprised two women and a few men aged 18 to 49 years. To increase sequencing depth and limit assay-specific biases, different laboratories used diverse techniques to prepare libraries and sequence TCR repertoires. Leukapheresis yielded between about 0.8 and 8.9 billion PBMCs per donor. Blood TCR repertoires of about 5 healthy adults were deeply sequenced to estimate repertoire size and the extent of clonotype sharing between individuals. For each donor, CD4 naive and CD4 memory were each run on three plates, CD8 naive on two plates, and CD8 memory on one plate. Paper-wide results and their limitations: Naive subsets generally had larger estimated clonotype richness than memory subsets did. Sampling was limited to blood, and TCR repertoires in tissue likely differ from TCR repertoires in blood. Across several donors, approximately 5% of naive CD4, over 3% of naive CD8, 2.3% of memory CD4, and about 0.4% of memory CD8 clonotypes were shared. Because the study included only a small number of donors, the genetic and exposure-history diversity represented was limited. Based on pairwise subsampling, the degree of clonotype sharing among donors was expected to be affected by sequencing depth. Clonotypes shared by all four sorted-subset donors showed higher generation probabilities than non-shared clonotypes. Even with the large sequencing depth, rarefaction of the sorted-subset datasets indicated that sequencing was incomplete.

TCR CDR3 regions were amplified from genomic DNA by multiplex PCR using the deep immunoSEQ assay. Extracted genomic DNA from each cell subset was spread evenly across all wells of several immunoSEQ 96-well plates, with each plate serving as a replicate. For sorted subsets, approximately 210 ng genomic DNA, equal to tens of thousands of T cell genomes, was loaded into each replicate PCR. The purified libraries were quantified using a Qubit 3.0 fluorometer, sized with a Bioanalyzer 2100, and then quantified again using the KAPA Library Quantification kit. Each immunoSEQ 96-well plate was sequenced on its own single-read 150-cycle Illumina NextSeq 550 flow cell. In the original analysis: Because the immunoSEQ output held only junctional sequences and lacked quality scores, the filtering could not match the filtering applied to full-length reads. To assign V/J genes and CDR3, sequences were annotated against IMGT germline references using PyIR, a Python wrapper for IgBLAST v1.9. Reads were filtered out if the reads had weak V/J assignments (E-value above 1e-6), no CDR3, stop codons, out-of-frame junctions, or ambiguous translated residues. V3J clonotypes were defined as sequences sharing an identical inferred V gene, J gene, and CDR3 amino acid sequence. Percentage overlap between repertoires was calculated by dividing the number of shared unique clonotypes by the size of the smaller repertoire. Repertoire richness was assessed with RTK rarefaction, the Chao1 estimator, and Recon v2.1 estimates of unobserved clonotypes. Generation probabilities were computed with OLGA for all TCRbeta clonotypes obtained by the gDNA method from four donors. Not all clones reach the TCRdb copy of this immuneACCESS table, which keeps in-frame sequences only. Checked studies attribute under half of the gap to unresolved V genes and leave the rest unexplained. D and trimming were read from the DNA, whereas the V and J calls and clone size are those reported in that table. The sample table contains 1,400,000 or so clones; only one count was recorded for about 98.5% of them. Over 0.3% of the sample rests with the top ten.

About this clone: Its target antigen remains unknown. No base qualities exist here, and no much larger clone lies one base off it.

The CDR3, cysteine through phenylalanine, is 18 amino acids long. CDR3 DNA is the only sequence kept; it has 54 bases, read in frame from the first base. From a lookup of the germline V gene, CDR1 and CDR2 are KGHSH and LQKENI. V trim: 6 bases; J trim: 6 bases; unmatched bases: 17. The donors were healthy, HIV-negative adults with no recently reported acute infections or vaccinations. Every donor was a Caucasian adult residing in Nashville, Tennessee, USA. Magnetic negative selection was used to enrich CD4+ T cells, after which naive cells were positively selected on CD45RA and the negative fraction became the memory subset. Blood was obtained by leukapheresis, after which PBMCs were separated by Ficoll-Histopaque density gradient centrifugation and cryopreserved in liquid nitrogen vapor phase. Analytical flow cytometry was used to check the purity and quantity of each magnetically sorted T cell population. Genomic DNA was isolated from every sorted fraction and measured by UV absorbance on a Nanodrop 2000c.

This chain joins TRBV18 to TRBJ2-2; 9 nucleotides in the junction match TRBD1. Sequenced input: naive CD4+ T cells sorted from blood. Per the publication, the cell subset or site label means: CD45RA+ positively selected. This clonotype was obtained from a man aged 30 to 45 in good health. The nucleotide sequence is given as TGTGCCAGCTCGCCCCTGATCCCCGGGACAGGGTCGTCCGGGGAGCTGTTTTTT. This codes for CASSPLIPGTGSSGELFF.